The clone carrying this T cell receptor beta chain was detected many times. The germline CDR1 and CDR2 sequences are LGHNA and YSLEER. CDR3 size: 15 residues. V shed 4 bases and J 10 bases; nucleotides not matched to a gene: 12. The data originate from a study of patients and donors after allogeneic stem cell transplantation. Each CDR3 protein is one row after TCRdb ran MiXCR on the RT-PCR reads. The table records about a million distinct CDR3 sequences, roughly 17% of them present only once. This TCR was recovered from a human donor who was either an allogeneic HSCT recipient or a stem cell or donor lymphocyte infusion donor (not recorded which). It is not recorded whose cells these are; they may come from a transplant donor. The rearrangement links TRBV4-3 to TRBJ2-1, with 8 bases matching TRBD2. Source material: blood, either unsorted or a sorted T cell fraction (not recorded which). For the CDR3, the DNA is TGCGCCAGCAGCCTACAAGCGGGAGTGATAGAGGAGCAGTTCTTC. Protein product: CASSLQAGVIEEQFF.